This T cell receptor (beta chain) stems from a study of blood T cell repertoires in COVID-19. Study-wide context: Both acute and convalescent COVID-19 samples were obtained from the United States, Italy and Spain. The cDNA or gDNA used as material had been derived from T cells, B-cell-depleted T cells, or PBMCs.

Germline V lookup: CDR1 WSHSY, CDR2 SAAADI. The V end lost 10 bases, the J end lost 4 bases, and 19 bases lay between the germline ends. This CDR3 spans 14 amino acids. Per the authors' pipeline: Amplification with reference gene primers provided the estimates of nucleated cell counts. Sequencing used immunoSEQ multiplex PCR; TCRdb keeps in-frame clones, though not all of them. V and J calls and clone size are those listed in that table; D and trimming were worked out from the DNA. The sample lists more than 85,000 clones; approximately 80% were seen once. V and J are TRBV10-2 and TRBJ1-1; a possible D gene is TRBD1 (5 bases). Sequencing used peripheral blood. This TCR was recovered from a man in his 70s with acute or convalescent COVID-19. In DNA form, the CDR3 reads TGCGCCACCCGAGGGGAGGGAACGATCACTGAAGCTTTCTTT. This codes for CATRGEGTITEAFF.